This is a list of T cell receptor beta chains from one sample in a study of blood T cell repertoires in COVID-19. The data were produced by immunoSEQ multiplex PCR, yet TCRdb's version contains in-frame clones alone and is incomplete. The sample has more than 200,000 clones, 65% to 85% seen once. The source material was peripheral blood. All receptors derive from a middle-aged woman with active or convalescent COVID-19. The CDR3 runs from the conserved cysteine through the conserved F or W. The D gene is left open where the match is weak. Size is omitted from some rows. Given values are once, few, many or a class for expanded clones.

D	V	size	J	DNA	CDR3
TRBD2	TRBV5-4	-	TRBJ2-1	TGTGCCAGCAGCTTGAGCGGGGGAGACAATGAGCAGTTCTTC	CASSLSGGDNEQFF
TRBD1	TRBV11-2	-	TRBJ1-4	TGTGCCAGCAGCTTCCGGGACAGCAAACTGTTTTTT	CASSFRDSKLFF
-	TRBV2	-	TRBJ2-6	TGTGCCAGCAAAGGAGGGGGCGTTTGGGCCAACGTCCTGACTTTC	CASKGGGVWANVLTF
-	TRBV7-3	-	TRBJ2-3	TGTGCCAGCAGCTTAACCACCAACCCCAGAGATACGCAGTATTTT	CASSLTTNPRDTQYF
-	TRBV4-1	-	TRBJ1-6	TGCGCCAGCAGCCATATGAATTCACCCCTCCACTTT	CASSHMNSPLHF
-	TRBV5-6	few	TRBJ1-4	TGTGCCAGCAGCTCAAGGGCCGGGAGGGGTGAAAAACTGTTTTTT	CASSSRAGRGEKLFF
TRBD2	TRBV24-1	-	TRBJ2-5	TGTGCCACCAGTGATACTAGCGGGGGGGCCCTCCAGGAGACCCAGTACTTC	CATSDTSGGALQETQYF
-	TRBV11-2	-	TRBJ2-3	TGTGCCAGCAGCAAAGCGCCGAGAGGAGATACGCAGTATTTT	CASSKAPRGDTQYF
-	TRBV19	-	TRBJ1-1	TGTGCCAGTAGATTGGGGACTAACATCATGGGTGAAGCTTTCTTT	CASRLGTNIMGEAFF
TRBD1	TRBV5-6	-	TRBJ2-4	TGTGCCAGCAGCTTGGTGGGGACAGGGAGCAACATTCAGTACTTC	CASSLVGTGSNIQYF
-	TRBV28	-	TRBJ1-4	TGTGCCAGCGTCGGGAATGAAAAACTGTTTTTT	CASVGNEKLFF
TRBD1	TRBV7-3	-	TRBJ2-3	TGTGCCAGCAGCCCCCCTACAGGGGGCGGCACAGATACGCAGTATTTT	CASSPPTGGGTDTQYF
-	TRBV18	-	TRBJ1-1	TGTGCCAGCTCACCACGGCAGGGGAACACTGAAGCTTTCTTT	CASSPRQGNTEAFF
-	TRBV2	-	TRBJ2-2	TGTGCCAGCAGTCCTCAACAGTTGAACACCGGGGAGCTGTTTTTT	CASSPQQLNTGELFF
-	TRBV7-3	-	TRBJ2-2	TGTGCCAGCAGTTTCACAGTCACAGGCACCGGGGAGCTGTTTTTT	CASSFTVTGTGELFF
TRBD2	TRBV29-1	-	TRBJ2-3	TGCAGCGTTGTACTAGCGGGGGCTAGCACAGATACGCAGTATTTT	CSVVLAGASTDTQYF
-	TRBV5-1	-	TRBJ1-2	TGCGCCAGCAGCTTGGACGGGAAGCTATCTGACGGCTACACCTTC	CASSLDGKLSDGYTF
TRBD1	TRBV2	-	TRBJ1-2	TGTGCCAGCAGCGACAGGGCCCACTATGGCTACACCTTC	CASSDRAHYGYTF
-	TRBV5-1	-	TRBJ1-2	TGCGCCAGCAGCGGCTCCAGGGAAGTTAACTATGGCTACACCTTC	CASSGSREVNYGYTF
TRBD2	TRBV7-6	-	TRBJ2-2	TGTGCCAGCAGCTTAAGACTAGCGGATACCGGGGAGCTGTTTTTT	CASSLRLADTGELFF
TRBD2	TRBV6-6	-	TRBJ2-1	TGTGCCAGCAGGGGAACAGCGGGGGTAAATAATGAGCAGTTCTTC	CASRGTAGVNNEQFF
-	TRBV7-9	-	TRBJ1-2	TGTGCCAGCAGCCAAGGCCGAGCGGGGGGCAACTATGGCTACACCTTC	CASSQGRAGGNYGYTF
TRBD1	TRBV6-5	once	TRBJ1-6	TGTGCCAGCAGGACAGAGGACAGGGGTAATTCACCCCTCCACTTT	CASRTEDRGNSPLHF
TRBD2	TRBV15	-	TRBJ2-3	TGTGCCACCAGCAGAGAAGCGGGAAGCGGCACAGATACGCAGTATTTT	CATSREAGSGTDTQYF
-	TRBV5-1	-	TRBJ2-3	TGCGCCAGCAGCGTAACCACAGGGACAGATACGCAGTATTTT	CASSVTTGTDTQYF
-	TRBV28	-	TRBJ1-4	TGTGCCAGCAGTTATCCCATATCAGCAGGGGAAAAACTGTTTTTT	CASSYPISAGEKLFF
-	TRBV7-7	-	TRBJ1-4	TGTGCTAGCAGCGACCCCGGGGCGGGAGAAAAACTGTTTTTT	CASSDPGAGEKLFF
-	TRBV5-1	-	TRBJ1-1	TGCGCCAGCAGCCAAACGACACAGATGAACACTGAAGCTTTCTTT	CASSQTTQMNTEAFF
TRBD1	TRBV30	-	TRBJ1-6	TGTGCCTGGGAAGGGACAGGCGGGAATTCACCCCTCCACTTT	CAWEGTGGNSPLHF
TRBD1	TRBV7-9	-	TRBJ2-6	TGTGCCAGCAGCTTTAACCGGGACAGCGGATCTCTGGGAGCCAACGTCCTGACTTTC	CASSFNRDSGSLGANVLTF
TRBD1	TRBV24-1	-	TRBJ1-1	TGTGCCACCAGTGTTAGACAGGGTACTTCTGAAGCTTTCTTT	CATSVRQGTSEAFF
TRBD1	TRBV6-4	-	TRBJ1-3	TGTGCCAGCAGTGACTCGAAGAGGGACAGGGCAGTACCTGGAAACACCATATATTTT	CASSDSKRDRAVPGNTIYF
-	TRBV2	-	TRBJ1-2	TGTGCCAGCAGGGACGGGACAATCAATGGCTACACCTTC	CASRDGTINGYTF
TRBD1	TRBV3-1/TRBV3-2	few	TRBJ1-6	TGTGCCAGCAGCCAAACGGGACAGGGGAGTTCACCCCTCCACTTT	CASSQTGQGSSPLHF
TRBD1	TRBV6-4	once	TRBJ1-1	TGTGCCAGCAGCATGAACGACAGGGTTGGTGAAGCTTTCTTT	CASSMNDRVGEAFF
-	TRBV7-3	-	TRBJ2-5	TGTGCCAGCAGCCCTTCGGGAGAAGAGACCCAGTACTTC	CASSPSGEETQYF
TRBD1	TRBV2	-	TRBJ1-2	TGTGCCAGCAGACCCGACAGGGACTATGGCTACACCTTC	CASRPDRDYGYTF
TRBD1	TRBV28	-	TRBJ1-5	TGTGCCAGCAGTGAAAGACAGGGCCTAGGCTATCAGCCCCAGCATTTT	CASSERQGLGYQPQHF
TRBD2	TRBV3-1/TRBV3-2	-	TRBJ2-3	TGTGCCAGCAGCCCCTGGACTAGCGTTAGCACAGATACGCAGTATTTT	CASSPWTSVSTDTQYF
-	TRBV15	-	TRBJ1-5	TGTGCCACCAGCAGGAACAGGGGCAATCAGCCCCAGCATTTT	CATSRNRGNQPQHF
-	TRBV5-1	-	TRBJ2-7	TGCGCCAGCAGCCCAACGGCGGTCTCCTACGAGCAGTACTTC	CASSPTAVSYEQYF
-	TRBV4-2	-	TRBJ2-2	TGTGCCAGCAGCCAAGAAATGTCCCTCAACACCGGGGAGCTGTTTTTT	CASSQEMSLNTGELFF
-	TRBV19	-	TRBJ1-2	TGTGCCAGTAGTATCGGGGGTCCTAACTATGGCTACACCTTC	CASSIGGPNYGYTF
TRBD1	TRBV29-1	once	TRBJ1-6	TGCAGCGTTAAAACGGCAGGGGGTTCACCCCTCCACTTT	CSVKTAGGSPLHF
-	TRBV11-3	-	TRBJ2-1	TGTGCCAGCAGCCCGAGGACTACACCAACCTACAATGAGCAGTTCTTC	CASSPRTTPTYNEQFF
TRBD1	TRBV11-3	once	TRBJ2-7	TGTGCCAGCAGCCCAGGGGGACAGGCCCCTACTTACGAGCAGTACTTC	CASSPGGQAPTYEQYF
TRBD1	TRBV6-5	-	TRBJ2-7	TGTGCCAGCAGAGGACAGGCGGTCGAGCAGTACTTC	CASRGQAVEQYF
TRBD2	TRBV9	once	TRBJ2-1	TGTGCCAGCAGCGTAAAACCTAGCGGGGTCTGGGGGCAGTTCTTC	CASSVKPSGVWGQFF
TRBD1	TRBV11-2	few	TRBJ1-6	TGTGCCAGCAGCGCGAATACGGGACAGAATAATTCACCCCTCCACTTT	CASSANTGQNNSPLHF
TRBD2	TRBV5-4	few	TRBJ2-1	TGTGCCAGCAGCTGGGGAGGCGGGAGCTCCTACAATGAGCAGTTCTTC	CASSWGGGSSYNEQFF
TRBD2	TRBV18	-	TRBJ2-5	TGTGCCAGCTCATCCCTAGCGGACTACCAAGAGACCCAGTACTTC	CASSSLADYQETQYF
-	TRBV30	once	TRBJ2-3	TGTGCCTGGAAAACCGGTCGAGATACGCAGTATTTT	CAWKTGRDTQYF
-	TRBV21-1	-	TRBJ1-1	TGTGCCCGGCAGAAGGGTTGGGCAGGGAGGACTGAAGCTTTCTTT	CARQKGWAGRTEAFF
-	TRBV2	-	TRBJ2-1	TGTGCCAGCAGTCCAACAGTCTACAATGAGCAGTTCTTC	CASSPTVYNEQFF
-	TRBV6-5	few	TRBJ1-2	TGTGCCAGCAGTCCTGAGGGCAGGGAGGCTGGCTACACCTTC	CASSPEGREAGYTF
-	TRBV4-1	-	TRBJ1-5	TGCGCCAGCAGCCAAGGTCCAGGTGGCCCTCCACCCCAGCATTTT	CASSQGPGGPPPQHF
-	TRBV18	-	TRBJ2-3	TGTGCCAGCTCACCCCCCGTAACAGATACGCAGTATTTT	CASSPPVTDTQYF